Listed here is a single TCR beta chain. V was trimmed by 7 bases and J by 0 bases, leaving 19 bases between them. CDR3 length equals 16 residues. The germline CDR1 and CDR2 sequences are SGHTA and FQGNSA. The source of the sample is a study of blood T cell repertoires in COVID-19. Study details: Donors in the United States, Italy and Spain gave samples during acute or convalescent COVID-19. PBMCs, B-cell-depleted T cells, or T cells were the source of the cDNA or gDNA that made up the material.

How the authors handled the data: The authors estimated nucleated cell counts from reference gene primer amplification. The data were produced by immunoSEQ multiplex PCR, yet TCRdb's version contains in-frame clones alone and is incomplete. Clone size and V and J calls were adopted from that table, with D and trimming inferred from the DNA. Seen here are over 200,000 clones, 81% observed once, and the top ten hold about 8.9%. Living in roughly 25 US areas, the participants were between roughly 18 and 90 years of age. The sample consisted of PBMCs or T cells enriched from blood (not recorded which). This chain uses TRBV7-2 with TRBJ2-7, with D perhaps matching TRBD1 (5 bases). This TCR was recovered from a woman aged 45-65 years with acute COVID-19. CDR3 coding DNA: TGTGCCAGCACCCCTCAGGGTCACAGGACCTCCTACGAGCAGTACTTC. Its protein is CASTPQGHRTSYEQYF.